One sample yielded the 32 T cell receptor beta chains listed below, sequenced in a study of shared clonotypes between healthy human individuals. The table came from immunoSEQ multiplex PCR; TCRdb's copy has only in-frame clones and leaves some out. This table has millions of clones, about 92% appearing once. Naive CD8 cells, CD45RO-negative and positively selected for CCR7, excluded terminally differentiated effector memory CD45RA+ cells. The sequenced sample was naive CD8+ T cells from PBMCs. These receptors were taken from a man between 18 and 35 years old in good health. Some clones in this sample may be carry-over from other donors' samples.

V usage is TRBV28 and J usage is TRBJ1-1; D is undetermined. Germline V CDR1 and CDR2: MDHEN, SYDVKM. Trimming cost V 1 base and J 9 bases, with 6 bases left between them. This CDR3 is 11 amino acids long. As DNA, the CDR3 is TGTGCCAGCAGTTTATCGAAAAAAGCTTTCTTT. Protein product: CASSLSKKAFF.

As concerns this clone: As the CDR3 is not closed by the conserved phenylalanine or tryptophan, this likely results from a read error. It is unclear where the CDR3 begins or ends on the DNA, so no DNA is shown, and the CDR3 is as TCRdb lists it. V gene TRBV23-1 combines with J gene TRBJ2-7. TRBV23-1 is classed as an ORF, of uncertain function. Termini included, the CDR3 measures 12 amino acids. CDR3 amino acids: CASSPPSQLKTL.

A remark on this clone: This specimen includes other DNA sequences encoding the same CDR3. This rearrangement joins TRBV9 to TRBJ2-5, with D perhaps TRBD2 (6 bases). The length of the CDR3 is 14 residues. Trimming cost V 0 bases and J 5 bases, with 11 bases left between them. Germline CDR1 reads SGDLS; CDR2 reads YYNGEE. This CDR3 is CASSVGSGGETQYF. The CDR3 DNA reads TGTGCCAGCAGCGTAGGCAGTGGGGGGGAGACCCAGTACTTC.

The chain carries TRBV30 and TRBJ2-5; 9 bases align to TRBD1. Germline CDR1 and CDR2: GTSNPN and SVGIG (reference sequence). The CDR3 loop spans 13 amino acids. V lost 5 bases to trimming and J lost 5 bases; unmatched junction nucleotides: 6. This CDR3 reads CAWETGGMETQYF. For the CDR3, the DNA is TGTGCCTGGGAGACAGGGGGTATGGAGACCCAGTACTTC.

The chain couples TRBV9 to TRBJ2-1, with a tentative D call TRBD2 (6 bases). This CDR3 comprises 14 residues. The ends were cut back, 0 bases at V and 8 bases at J, with 12 bases in the middle. CDR1 and CDR2 (germline): SGDLS, YYNGEE. The CDR3 here is CASSVAGATHEQFF. The DNA for the CDR3 is TGTGCCAGCAGCGTAGCGGGAGCCACCCATGAGCAGTTCTTC.

V and J are TRBV7-9 and TRBJ2-7; 15 bases line up with TRBD2. Germline CDR1 SEHNR, CDR2 FQNEAQ (reference sequence). CDR3 length: 17 residues. V shed 5 bases, J shed 6 bases, and the junction held 11 bases outside the gene matches. The CDR3 protein is CASSGTGTSGRRAEQYF. The CDR3 DNA reads as TGTGCCAGCAGCGGCACCGGGACTAGCGGGAGGAGGGCCGAGCAGTACTTC. Variable domain in full (rest from reference TRBV7-9 and TRBJ2-7): DTGVSQNPRHKITKRGQNVTFRCDPISEHNRLYWYRQTLGQGPEFLTYFQNEAQLEKSRLLSDRFSAERPKGSFSTLEIQRTEQGDSAMYLCASSGTGTSGRRAEQYFGPGTRLTVT.

This chain joins TRBV6-5 and TRBJ1-1, with TRBD1 matching 8 bases. Germline trimming cut 5 bases from V and 7 bases from J; bases unmatched to any gene: 6. The CDR3 totals 13 residues. Per the germline V gene, CDR1 is MNHEY and CDR2 is SVGAGI. In DNA, the CDR3 is TGTGCCAGCAGTGAGGACAGGGCGGGTGAAGCTTTCTTT. It codes for CASSEDRAGEAFF.

DNA for the CDR3: TGTGCCAGCAGACCCACAGTGAACACTGAAGCTTTCTTT. Translated, it gives CASRPTVNTEAFF. The rearrangement links TRBV6-5 to TRBJ1-1; D remains unclear. The CDR3 covers 13 residues. V dropped 6 bases and J dropped 0 bases, with 8 bases sitting between them. The V gene's germline CDR1 is MNHEY and CDR2 SVGAGI.

J is TRBJ2-5 and V is TRBV6-6; 7 bases agree with TRBD2. Germline CDR1 reads MNHNY; CDR2 reads SVGAGI (reference sequence). With V trimmed by 3 bases and J by 5 bases, 6 bases remained unmatched. The CDR3 sequence is 14 residues long. The CDR3 here is CASSYILGGETQYF. The DNA for the CDR3 is TGTGCCAGCAGTTATATCCTGGGAGGGGAGACCCAGTACTTC.

This sequence joins TRBV29-1 and TRBJ1-1; TRBD1 agrees at 7 bases. V shed 6 bases, J shed 0 bases, and the junction held 7 bases outside the gene matches. The V gene's germline CDR1 is SQVTM and CDR2 ANQGSEA. The CDR3 has 14 residues. The CDR3 sequence: CSVGKGQLNTEAFF. CDR3 bases: TGCAGCGTAGGAAAGGGACAGTTGAACACTGAAGCTTTCTTT.

This clone was seen a few times. The gene calls are TRBV27 and TRBJ1-2, with no clear D. Trimming pared 3 bases from V and 2 bases from J, leaving 7 bases between. CDR1 and CDR2 (germline): MNHEY, SMNVEV (reference sequence). This CDR3 is 13 amino acids long. The CDR3 bases are TGTGCCAGCAGTTTCAACCAGAACTATGGCTACACCTTC. Translating it yields CASSFNQNYGYTF.

This clone was seen just once. The V call is TRBV7-6, the J call TRBJ2-7; the D gene is possibly TRBD2 (5 bases). This CDR3 comprises 15 residues. V lost 1 base and J lost 3, with 13 bases in between. Germline CDR1 SGHVS, CDR2 FNYEAQ. CDR3 DNA: TGTGCCAGCAGCTTAGGGAGGAGCCAACACTACGAGCAGTACTTC. It encodes CASSLGRSQHYEQYF.

In the case of this clone: The sample contains more than one DNA sequence encoding this CDR3. The chain has TRBV27 and TRBJ1-5; 9 bases match TRBD1. This CDR3 contains 15 residues. V lost 4 bases, J lost 4 bases, and 5 bases stayed unmatched. Germline V gene sequence: CDR1 MNHEY, CDR2 SMNVEV (reference sequence). The DNA for the CDR3 is TGTGCCAGCAGTTCACCGGGACAGGGTAATCAGCCCCAGCATTTT. It translates to CASSSPGQGNQPQHF.

V gene TRBV10-1 combines with J gene TRBJ2-5, with D maybe TRBD2 (5 bases). With 2 bases removed from V and 5 bases from J, the gap between germline ends came to 15 bases. Germline lookup yields CDR1 WNHNN and CDR2 SYGVQD (reference sequence). The CDR3 extends over 15 amino acids. CDR3 sequence reads: CASSELSEGLETQYF. Written as DNA, the CDR3 is TGCGCCAGCAGTGAGCTTTCAGAGGGATTGGAGACCCAGTACTTC.

This chain joins TRBV2 and TRBJ2-7; possibly TRBD2 for D (6 bases). This CDR3 region has 15 residues. The V end lost 3 bases, the J end lost 0 bases, and 12 bases lay between the germline ends. Germline assignment: CDR1 SNHLY and CDR2 FYNNEI. As DNA, the CDR3 is TGTGCCAGCAGTGACTCCCCGGGACTCTCCTACGAGCAGTACTTC. It codes for CASSDSPGLSYEQYF.

This clone was detected only once. The rearrangement links TRBV7-9 to TRBJ1-1; a possible D gene is TRBD1 (5 bases). Trimming removed 3 bases from V and 0 bases from J, with 17 bases in between. This CDR3 spans 17 amino acids. The germline CDR1 and CDR2 sequences are SEHNR and FQNEAQ (reference sequence). The CDR3 DNA sequence: TGTGCCAGCAGCTTCCAGGGTGGAGGGCCGATGAACACTGAAGCTTTCTTT. This translates into CASSFQGGGPMNTEAFF.

The chain recombines TRBV28 with TRBJ2-1; 8 bases match TRBD1. Trimming cost V 6 bases and J 0 bases; bases outside gene matches: 4. CDR3 length: 15 amino acids. From germline, CDR1 is MDHEN and CDR2 SYDVKM. The CDR3 region is CASRTTGASYNEQFF. In DNA form, the CDR3 reads TGTGCCAGCAGGACGACAGGGGCCTCCTACAATGAGCAGTTCTTC.

The chain uses TRBV6-5 and TRBJ1-3; 8 bases line up with TRBD1. This CDR3 is 14 amino acids long. V lost 8 bases, J lost 0 bases, and 3 bases stayed unmatched. CDR1 and CDR2 from the germline V gene are MNHEY and SVGAGI. The CDR3 coding sequence is TGTGCCAGCGGACAGGGAATCTCTGGAAACACCATATATTTT. Encoded protein: CASGQGISGNTIYF.

The chain carries TRBV5-1 and TRBJ2-5; D not certain. The CDR3 consists of 14 residues. The V and J ends lost 5 bases and 5 bases respectively, with 16 bases between them. The germline CDR1 and CDR2 sequences are SGHRS and YFSETQ. This CDR3 reads CASRPQEMGETQYF. As DNA, the CDR3 is TGCGCCAGCAGACCCCAGGAGATGGGGGAGACCCAGTACTTC.

The DNA of the CDR3 is TGTGCCAGCAGTTCCCGGGAACTTTGGGGCTACACCTTC. This codes for CASSSRELWGYTF. The chain combines TRBV27 with TRBJ1-2, with unresolved D. Germline loops: CDR1 MNHEY, CDR2 SMNVEV (reference sequence). The CDR3 runs 13 residues. Trimming left V 4 bases short and J 8 bases short, with 14 bases between.

The V gene is TRBV27, the J gene TRBJ2-7, with D tentatively TRBD2 (7 bases). This CDR3 is built from 14 residues. Deletions cut 4 bases from V and 4 bases from J, with 14 bases between. Germline CDR1 is MNHEY and CDR2 is SMNVEV (reference sequence). The CDR3 DNA reads TGTGCCAGCAGTTGGGGGGGGCCGGGGTACGAGCAGTACTTC. Protein: CASSWGGPGYEQYF.

The rearrangement joins TRBV30 to TRBJ2-5, with 7 positions matching TRBD2. Germline-derived CDR1 and CDR2 are GTSNPN and SVGIG (reference sequence). Unmatched junction bases numbered 10, after V lost 4 bases and J lost 5 bases. CDR3 length equals 14 residues. CDR3 DNA sequence: TGTGCCTGGAAACGTTTGGGGGGGTCGGAGACCCAGTACTTC. It yields the protein CAWKRLGGSETQYF.

V usage is TRBV28 and J usage is TRBJ2-5; no clear D gene. CDR1 is MDHEN and CDR2 is SYDVKM in the germline V gene. V was trimmed by 3 bases and J by 2 bases, leaving 22 bases between them. The CDR3 extends over 18 amino acids. Here the CDR3 reads CASSLSGRWGSQQETQYF. DNA of the CDR3: TGTGCCAGCAGTTTGTCGGGCAGGTGGGGTTCTCAGCAAGAGACCCAGTACTTC.

This chain joins TRBV2 and TRBJ2-7; 10 positions match TRBD2. The germline V gene encodes CDR1 SNHLY and CDR2 FYNNEI. J lost 4 bases, V lost 2 bases, and 5 bases had no gene match. The CDR3 runs 15 residues. The CDR3 DNA sequence: TGTGCCAGCAGTGAATCTAGCGGGAGCCGGTACGAGCAGTACTTC. Encoded protein: CASSESSGSRYEQYF. Using reference TRBV2 and TRBJ2-7 for the parts outside the CDR3, the full variable domain is EPEVTQTPSHQVTQMGQEVILRCVPISNHLYFYWYRQILGQKVEFLVSFYNNEISEKSEIFDDQFSVERPDGSNFTLKIRSTKLEDSAMYFCASSESSGSRYEQYFGPGTRLTVT.

Worth noting for this clone: This sample also contains other DNA sequences that code for the same CDR3. The V call is TRBV4-3, the J call TRBJ2-5, with TRBD1 matching 8 bases. Germline V lookup: CDR1 LGHNA, CDR2 YSLEER. The J segment lost 5 bases and the V segment lost 2 bases, leaving 1 base of the junction unmatched. This CDR3 spans 13 amino acids. The DNA for the CDR3 is TGCGCCAGCAGCCAAACAGGGGGGGAGACCCAGTACTTC. This translates into CASSQTGGETQYF.

The chain combines TRBV6-1 with TRBJ2-3; weak D call: TRBD2 (5 bases). CDR3 length equals 12 residues. Looked up from germline, CDR1 is MNHNS and CDR2 is SASEGT. V lost 7 bases to trimming and J lost 3 bases, with 8 bases between them. CDR3 loop: CASTGGTDTQYF. CDR3 in DNA: TGTGCCAGCACCGGAGGTACAGATACGCAGTATTTT.

The rearrangement uses TRBV19 and TRBJ1-1; 7 nucleotides align to TRBD1. The CDR3 length is 15 residues. Germline CDR1 is LNHDA and CDR2 is SQIVND (reference sequence). V shed 7 bases and J 2 bases; nucleotides not matched to a gene: 10. CDR3 in DNA: TGTGCCAGTACTAAAAGGGGGCCCCCCAACACTGAAGCTTTCTTT. It is translated as CASTKRGPPNTEAFF.

V gene TRBV2 combines with J gene TRBJ2-7, with 7 nucleotides matching TRBD2. This CDR3 region has 15 residues. Germline-derived CDR1 and CDR2 are SNHLY and FYNNEI. The J segment lost 4 bases and the V segment lost 5 bases, leaving 11 bases of the junction unmatched. CDR3 sequence (DNA): TGTGCCAGCAGTTCGTATTGGGAGGGCAATTACGAGCAGTACTTC. It translates to CASSSYWEGNYEQYF.

This sequence joins TRBV18 and TRBJ2-5, with D hard to call. V was pared by 4 bases and J by 2 bases, with 14 bases between. The CDR3 runs to 15 residues. The V gene's germline CDR1 is KGHSH and CDR2 LQKENI. The CDR3 sequence is CASSLERTRQETQYF. CDR3 nucleotides: TGTGCCAGCTCACTGGAGAGGACCAGACAAGAGACCCAGTACTTC.

The rearrangement uses TRBV7-3 and TRBJ2-7, with D uncertain. CDR1 is SGHTA and CDR2 is FQGTGA in the germline V gene. There are 13 residues in the CDR3. The V end lost 5 bases, the J end lost 1 base, and 9 bases lay between the germline ends. As DNA, the CDR3 is TGTGCCAGCAGCCCGGATCATTCCTACGAGCAGTACTTC. This codes for CASSPDHSYEQYF. The variable domain in full, with the rest retrieved from reference TRBV7-3 and TRBJ2-7, is GAGVSQTPSNKVTEKGKYVELRCDPISGHTALYWYRQSLGQGPEFLIYFQGTGAADDSGLPNDRFFAVRPEGSVSTLKIQRTERGDSAVYLCASSPDHSYEQYFGPGTRLTVT.

The chain has TRBV4-1 and TRBJ2-1, with 7 bases identical to TRBD2. In germline, CDR1 is MGHRA, CDR2 YSYEKL. The CDR3 has 16 amino acids. J gave up 3 bases and V 4 bases, and 9 bases lay outside the gene matches. CDR3 nucleotide sequence: TGCGCCAGCAGCCCCTTTGCGGGAGAAGGCTACAATGAGCAGTTCTTC. Translating it yields CASSPFAGEGYNEQFF.

This clone has a single count. This chain uses TRBV27 with TRBJ2-2; 9 bases fit TRBD1. CDR3 size: 16 residues. From germline, CDR1 is MNHEY and CDR2 SMNVEV (reference sequence). Unmatched junction bases numbered 6, after V lost 4 bases and J lost 3 bases. CDR3 DNA: TGTGCCAGCAGTTCACCCCGACAGGGGGACACCGGGGAGCTGTTTTTT. Translation gives CASSSPRQGDTGELFF.